A selection of T cell receptor beta chains follows, all from one sample in a study of blood T cells in healthy people across ages. TCRdb re-analysed the 5' RACE reads in MiXCR, keeping a single row per CDR3 protein. The repertoire holds fewer than 1,200,000 distinct CDR3 sequences, with around 25% as singletons. This same sample was also part of a study on T cells of mothers and their children.

Source material: blood. Source of these receptors: a girl under 10 years old in good health. Both conserved end residues are part of each CDR3. D genes are given only for firm matches. Some rows have no size entry. The others give once, few or many, or a class for an expanded clone.

TRBD2	TRBV4-1	TRBJ2-3	.	TGCGCCAGCAGACAGTCTCCCGGGATGTATCGGGAGGGCCCGGGCACAGATACGCAGTATTTT	CASRQSPGMYREGPGTDTQYF
.	TRBV6-6	TRBJ1-2	.	TGTGCCAGCAGTTCGGGGGCTCCAGGCTACACCTTC	CASSSGAPGYTF
.	TRBV14	TRBJ2-1	few	TGTGCCAGCCCTTGTAGAGGGAACGAGCAGTTCTTC	CASPCRGNEQFF
.	TRBV7-2	TRBJ1-1	.	TGTGCCACCTCCAGGGCGAACACTGAAGCTTTCTTT	CATSRANTEAFF
.	TRBV7-2	TRBJ2-1	.	TGTGCCAGCAGCTTTATCGGGGCGTACAATGAGCAGTTCTTC	CASSFIGAYNEQFF
TRBD2	TRBV20-1	TRBJ2-4	few	TGCAGTGCCATAATTCCACTTAGCGGGAGTTTGGGGAACATTCAGTACTTC	CSAIIPLSGSLGNIQYF
.	TRBV11-2	TRBJ1-2	many	TGTGCCAGCAGCTTGGGGAGGGGAGGGGGCTACACCTTC	CASSLGRGGGYTF
TRBD1	TRBV12-3/TRBV12-4	TRBJ1-5	few	TGTGCCAGCAGTTTTCAGGGGGCTCAGCCCCAGCATTTT	CASSFQGAQPQHF
.	TRBV11-2	TRBJ1-4	.	TGTGCCAGCAGCTTAGATGGGGCCCCTAATGAAAAACTGTTTTTT	CASSLDGAPNEKLFF
.	TRBV28	TRBJ2-2	few	TGTGCCAGCAGTCGATACCGGGACACTATTTCCGCCGGGGAGCTGTTTTTT	CASSRYRDTISAGELFF
.	TRBV29-1	TRBJ1-2	once	TGCAGCGTTCTCGAATGGACATTGGGCTACACCTTC	CSVLEWTLGYTF
.	TRBV6-5	TRBJ1-1	.	TGTGCCAGCACAGACACCCTTGAAGCTTTCTTT	CASTDTLEAFF
TRBD2	TRBV20-1	TRBJ2-7	.	TGCAGTGCTTATCCGGGACTAGCGGAGTACGAGCAGTACTTC	CSAYPGLAEYEQYF
.	TRBV7-9	TRBJ2-1	.	TGTGCCAGCAGCTTAAGTCTTTATGACGGTAAAATCGATGAGCAGTTCTTC	CASSLSLYDGKIDEQFF
.	TRBV27	TRBJ1-2	.	TGTGCCAGCAGTTTCCTGGGGGCGCAAGATGGCTACACCTTC	CASSFLGAQDGYTF
.	TRBV6-5	TRBJ2-4	.	TGTGCCAGCAGTTATAGGGTGCCAGGGACGGTGTCCAAAAACATTCAGTACTTC	CASSYRVPGTVSKNIQYF
.	TRBV6-2/TRBV6-3	TRBJ2-5	.	TGTGCCGGGGGGACGGACAGTCAAGAGACCCAGTACTTC	CAGGTDSQETQYF
.	TRBV29-1	TRBJ2-1	.	TGCAGCGTGGGGGGGATGAGTGGGGGCTACAGGGATGAGCAGTTCTTC	CSVGGMSGGYRDEQFF
TRBD2	TRBV12-3/TRBV12-4	TRBJ2-1	few	TGTGCCAGCAGTTTACTAGCGGGAGGAGGTAGTGAGCAGTTCTTC	CASSLLAGGGSEQFF
.	TRBV12-3/TRBV12-4	TRBJ2-2	.	TGTGCCAGCAGTTCCCCTCGGGGGCTCACCGGGGAGCTGTTTTTT	CASSSPRGLTGELFF
.	TRBV2	TRBJ2-7	few	TGTGCCAGCAGTGGAGGGAAGGAGTCGGACGAGCAGTACTTC	CASSGGKESDEQYF
.	TRBV9	TRBJ1-2	.	TGTGCCAGCAGCGTCGAGGGGAGTGGCTACACCTTC	CASSVEGSGYTF
.	TRBV2	TRBJ2-5	.	TGTGCCAGCTACGGCGCAGGGAAGACCCAGTACTTC	CASYGAGKTQYF
TRBD1	TRBV29-1	TRBJ1-2	.	TGCAGCGTGAAGGGGACAGGGCTTAACTATGGCTACACCTTC	CSVKGTGLNYGYTF
.	TRBV29-1	TRBJ1-2	.	TGCAGCGCAAAGGACAGACCCCATGGCTACACCTTC	CSAKDRPHGYTF
.	TRBV6-6	TRBJ2-1	.	TGTGCCAGCATCTACGCTAATAAACCGCGAAGCAATGAGCAGTTCTTC	CASIYANKPRSNEQFF
TRBD1	TRBV10-3	TRBJ2-5	few	TGTGCCATCACGAAAGAACAGGGGGAGTGGGAGACCCAGTACTTC	CAITKEQGEWETQYF
TRBD1	TRBV7-9	TRBJ2-7	few	TGTGCCAGCAGCCCGGGGACAGGTCGGGCCGAGCAGTACTTC	CASSPGTGRAEQYF
.	TRBV20-1	TRBJ2-5	.	TGCAGTGCTAGAGATATCCGAGGGGCAGGGGAGACCCAGTACTTC	CSARDIRGAGETQYF
.	TRBV7-3	TRBJ2-1	.	TGTGCCAGCAGCTTCCTTGGAGGCGCTGTAGGGAATGAGCAGTTCTTC	CASSFLGGAVGNEQFF
.	TRBV9	TRBJ1-2	few	TGTGCCAGCAGGAGGCAAACAGGGACCCGCTATGGCTACACCTTC	CASRRQTGTRYGYTF
TRBD2	TRBV12-3/TRBV12-4	TRBJ2-5	few	TGTGCCAGCAGTTTAGATGGACTAGCGGGGAGAAAGACCCAGTACTTC	CASSLDGLAGRKTQYF
.	TRBV29-1	TRBJ2-3	few	TGCAGCGTCGAAGGAAGAGACTCAATCTTAACAGATACGCAGTATTTT	CSVEGRDSILTDTQYF
.	TRBV20-1	TRBJ2-1	few	TGCAGTGCCGGCTCCTACAATGAGCAGTTCTTC	CSAGSYNEQFF
TRBD2	TRBV3-1	TRBJ2-7	.	TGTGCCAGCAGCCTTAGCGGGAGCCCCGAGCAGTACTTC	CASSLSGSPEQYF
.	TRBV27	TRBJ1-6	few	TGTGCCAGCAGTTCTAACCTCGTCCGGAGGCTCCTCCACTTT	CASSSNLVRRLLHF
TRBD1	TRBV13	TRBJ2-6	.	TGTGCCAGCAGCCGCCAGGGGGCAGTCTCTGGGGCCAACGTCCTGACTTTC	CASSRQGAVSGANVLTF
.	TRBV9	TRBJ2-5	.	TGTGCCAGCGCTCCGAACGGAGAGACCCAGTACTTC	CASAPNGETQYF
.	TRBV5-1	TRBJ1-2	.	TGCGCCAGCAGCTTACTAGGGACGGAGAACTATGGCTACACCTTC	CASSLLGTENYGYTF
TRBD1	TRBV6-6	TRBJ1-2	few	TGTGCCAGCAGTACGATCCGGGACAGGGATGGCTACACCTTC	CASSTIRDRDGYTF
.	TRBV10-3	TRBJ1-2	.	TGTGCCATCAGTCTACCAGCGAACTATGGCTACACCTTC	CAISLPANYGYTF
.	TRBV12-3/TRBV12-4	TRBJ1-1	many	TGTGCCAGCAGTGGGGGGCCCGAAGCTTTCTTT	CASSGGPEAFF
.	TRBV15	TRBJ2-1	.	TGTGCCACCAGCGATATGGAACTACACGATGAGCAGTTCTTC	CATSDMELHDEQFF
.	TRBV28	TRBJ2-5	few	TGTGCCAGCAGCATCCCCGAAGGCAGAAAAGAGACCCAGTACTTC	CASSIPEGRKETQYF
TRBD2	TRBV6-6	TRBJ2-3	few	TGTGCCAGCAGTTTGGATAGCGGGAGGGCCGACGTTTTCACAGATACGCAGTATTTT	CASSLDSGRADVFTDTQYF
.	TRBV12-3/TRBV12-4	TRBJ1-3	many	TGTGCCAGCAGTTTATTGGGGAACACCATATATTTT	CASSLLGNTIYF
.	TRBV29-1	TRBJ1-1	.	TGCAGCGTGGAGAGGGACATGACTCGTATGAACACTGAAGCTTTCTTT	CSVERDMTRMNTEAFF
TRBD1	TRBV11-2	TRBJ2-5	.	TGTGCAATACAGGGGATTGAGACCCAGTACTTC	CAIQGIETQYF
.	TRBV6-6	TRBJ1-5	few	TGTGCCAGCAGTAGCTCGGCCCCGTCTCAGCCCCAGCATTTT	CASSSSAPSQPQHF
.	TRBV21-1	TRBJ1-1	.	TGTGTCAGCCCGGGTTCAAAGTCCATGAACACTGAAGCTTTCTTT	CVSPGSKSMNTEAFF
.	TRBV10-3	TRBJ2-1	.	TGTGCCATCAGTGATGGAGGCAATGAGCAGTTCTTC	CAISDGGNEQFF
.	TRBV12-5	TRBJ1-5	.	TGTGCTAGTGGTTTCGAAAATCAGCCCCAGCATTTT	CASGFENQPQHF
.	TRBV4-1	TRBJ2-1	.	TGCGCCAGCAGGTCCCATAACAATGAGCAGTTCTTC	CASRSHNNEQFF
.	TRBV29-1	TRBJ2-1	many	TGCAGCGTTTCGGGGACTGAGCAGTTCTTC	CSVSGTEQFF